This entry describes one T cell receptor (beta chain). Antigen unknown. These data belong to a study of CD8 T cells in Susac syndrome. Findings and limits, study-wide: The number of individuals included in the study's TCR sequencing and HLA analysis was acknowledged as relatively small.

The multiple sclerosis controls were treatment-naive patients, and their relapsing-remitting disease was stable or active. Through negative isolation, CD4+ and CD8+ T cells were obtained, while TEMRA cells were enriched using FACS. J gave up 4 bases and V 2 bases, and 7 bases lay outside the gene matches. The CDR3 covers 15 residues. Germline lookup yields CDR1 SGHNT and CDR2 YYREEE (reference sequence). Random-hexamer reverse transcription was applied to roughly 0.5 to 1 ug RNA. An immunoSEQ multiplex PCR amplified TCR beta CDR3 over 54 Vbeta and 13 Jbeta. TCRdb used MiXCR to reprocess the immunoSEQ multiplex PCR reads, holding one entry per CDR3 protein. This sample has about 200,000 distinct CDR3 sequences, with 80% to 95% found just once.

This clonotype originated in a human donor with multiple sclerosis. Source material: CD8+ T cells from PBMCs. The chain uses TRBV5-4 and TRBJ2-5; 8 positions agree with TRBD2. The CDR3 DNA follows: TGTGCCAGCAGCTTCGGACTAGCTGCACTAGAGACCCAGTACTTC. This codes for CASSFGLAALETQYF. Looking up the rest from reference TRBV5-4 and TRBJ2-5 gives the full variable domain: ETGVTQSPTHLIKTRGQQVTLRCSSQSGHNTVSWYQQALGQGPQFIFQYYREEENGRGNFPPRFSGLQFPNYSSELNVNALELDDSALYLCASSFGLAALETQYFGPGTRLLVL.